The 17 T cell receptor beta chains reported below all come from one sample, sequenced in a study of T cells in Graves' hyperthyroidism and ophthalmopathy (dated by TCRdb to about 2019). Library generation was performed with multiplex PCR. The listed sequencing device is Illumina HiSeq 2000. TCR beta CDR3 regions were amplified from RNA transcripts. The first round of RT-PCR for the TCR CDR3 was performed with the HTBI primer set and the Qiagen OneStep RT-PCR kit. The public reads were quality trimmed at Q25 with fastp and then assembled into clones with MiXCR by TCRdb, keeping productive beta chains. Here each entry gathers all rows of one CDR3 protein and keeps the most common genes and DNA. The sample table holds roughly 570,000 distinct CDR3 sequences, of which approximately 14% were seen once. Under 8% of the sample is taken by the ten largest. Sequencing used blood. The receptor source for this set is a woman aged 25 to 39 with Graves' hyperthyroidism.

This clonotype was seen ten or more times. The chain employs TRBV12-3 or TRBV12-4 and TRBJ2-3; D ambiguous. This CDR3 spans 15 amino acids. V lost 0 bases and J lost 0, with 7 bases in between. This CDR3 is CASSLALTSTDTQYF. The CDR3 DNA reads as TGTGCCAGCAGTTTAGCGCTAACTAGCACAGATACGCAGTATTTT.

The chain links TRBV12-5 to TRBJ2-2; the D gene is possibly TRBD2 (5 bases). The CDR3 length is 15 residues. The germline V and J ends were trimmed by 6 bases and 0 bases, with 11 bases remaining between them. Germline V gene sequence: CDR1 LGHNT, CDR2 FRNRAP. For the CDR3, the DNA is TGTGCTAGTGGGAGGACTGGCGCGAACACCGGGGAGCTGTTTTTT. Protein: CASGRTGANTGELFF.

This clonotype was seen many times. V and J are TRBV7-2 and TRBJ2-3, with D possibly TRBD1 on 5 matching bases. V dropped 2 bases and J dropped 0 bases, with 9 bases sitting between them. CDR1 and CDR2 (germline): SGHTA, FQGNSA. The CDR3 loop spans 15 amino acids. The DNA for the CDR3 is TGTGCCAGCAGCTTACGCACAGGCAGCACAGATACGCAGTATTTT. Its translation: CASSLRTGSTDTQYF.

This clonotype was observed many times. The V and J genes are TRBV20-1 and TRBJ2-2, with a possible D match to TRBD2 (6 bases). V was pared by 6 bases and J by 0 bases, with 14 bases between. Germline CDR1 DFQATT, CDR2 SNEGSKA (reference sequence). The CDR3 is 15 residues long. CDR3: CSARDSGANTGELFF. CDR3 DNA: TGCAGTGCCAGGGATAGCGGAGCGAACACCGGGGAGCTGTTTTTT.

V is TRBV7-8 and J is TRBJ2-3; D could derive from TRBD1 or TRBD2 (5 bases each). The ends were cut back, 6 bases at V and 1 base at J, with 11 bases in the middle. CDR3 length equals 14 residues. The germline V gene encodes CDR1 SGHVS and CDR2 FQNEAQ. The CDR3 loop is CASSILGRTDTQYF. For the CDR3, the DNA is TGTGCCAGCAGTATACTGGGACGCACAGATACGCAGTATTTT.

The chain combines TRBV12-3 or TRBV12-4 with TRBJ2-7; D unresolved. The CDR3 is made up of 18 amino acids. The V end lost 1 base, the J end lost 3 bases, and 22 bases lay between the germline ends. CDR3 nucleotide sequence: TGTGCCAGCAGTTTAGGGGTAAGGGCTCCGCCGCTTGACTACGAGCAGTACTTC. Translated: CASSLGVRAPPLDYEQYF.

This sequence joins TRBV5-1 and TRBJ1-4; tentative D call: TRBD1 (5 bases). Germline CDR1 SGHRS, CDR2 YFSETQ. This CDR3 has 15 amino acids. The germline V and J ends were trimmed by 2 bases and 5 bases, with 13 bases remaining between them. The CDR3 nucleotides are TGCGCCAGCAGCTTTCAGGGAGAACGAAATGAAAAACTGTTTTTT. Translating gives CASSFQGERNEKLFF. The whole variable domain, filled in from reference TRBV5-1 and TRBJ1-4, reads KAGVTQTPRYLIKTRGQQVTLSCSPISGHRSVSWYQQTPGQGLQFLFEYFSETQRNKGNFPGRFSGRQFSNSRSEMNVSTLELGDSALYLCASSFQGERNEKLFFGSGTQLSVL.

This clonotype has a handful of counts. The chain employs TRBV7-6 and TRBJ2-3, with D perhaps matching TRBD2 (5 bases). Trimming pared 5 bases from V and 3 bases from J, leaving 15 bases between. Germline V gene data show CDR1 as SGHVS and CDR2 as FNYEAQ. The CDR3 length is 15 residues. Here the CDR3 DNA reads TGTGCCAGCAGCCGGAGCATGGGGAGTACAGATACGCAGTATTTT. Residues: CASSRSMGSTDTQYF.

The genes are TRBV6-6 and TRBJ1-2; a possible D gene is TRBD1 (5 bases). Trimming took 2 bases from V and 4 from J, leaving 8 bases between them. The CDR3 runs to 13 residues. CDR1 is MNHNY, CDR2 SVGAGI, per germline (reference sequence). In DNA, the CDR3 is TGTGCCAGCAGTTACAGCAGGGTCTATGGCTACACCTTC. Its translation: CASSYSRVYGYTF.

This clonotype has ten or more counts. J is TRBJ2-7 and V is TRBV10-3, with TRBD1 matching 10 bases. Germline CDR1 reads ENHRY; CDR2 reads SYGVKD. Unmatched junction bases numbered 4, after V lost 4 bases and J lost 1 base. The CDR3 covers 15 residues. The CDR3 DNA reads as TGTGCCATCAGTGTCAGGACAGGGGGGTCCTACGAGCAGTACTTC. This encodes CAISVRTGGSYEQYF.

This clonotype was recorded many times. The chain is built from TRBV11-2 and TRBJ2-4; D unresolved. V gave up 1 base and J gave up 4 bases, with 2 bases separating them. The CDR3 consists of 12 residues. CDR1 and CDR2 (germline): SGHAT, FQNNGV. The DNA of the CDR3 is TGTGCCAGCAGCTTAGGGAAAAACATTCAGTACTTC. Residues: CASSLGKNIQYF.

This clonotype was seen a handful of times. The rearrangement links TRBV27 to TRBJ2-5; no firm D call. Trimming stripped 8 bases from V and 5 bases from J, with 9 bases between. CDR1 MNHEY and CDR2 SMNVEV come from the germline V gene (reference sequence). This CDR3 region has 11 residues. Here the CDR3 reads CASRAGETQYF. The DNA for the CDR3 is TGTGCCAGCCGCGCTGGCGAGACCCAGTACTTC.

The table lists this clonotype with many counts. V is TRBV5-1 and J is TRBJ2-7; 10 bases are a match to TRBD1. The germline V gene has CDR1 SGHRS and CDR2 YFSETQ. The J segment lost 3 bases and the V segment lost 3 bases, leaving 9 bases of the junction unmatched. The CDR3 is 16 residues long. CDR3 protein: CASSSTRDRGVYEQYF. The CDR3, as DNA: TGCGCCAGCAGCTCGACACGGGACAGGGGTGTCTACGAGCAGTACTTC.

Many counts were recorded for this clonotype. The chain is built from TRBV6-1 and TRBJ1-5, with D perhaps TRBD1 (6 bases). Germline values: CDR1 MNHNS, CDR2 SASEGT. This CDR3 region has 16 residues. V gave up 1 base and J gave up 1 base, with 11 bases separating them. The CDR3 DNA sequence: TGTGCCAGCAGTGAAGTCCGGGGGCAAAGCAATCAGCCCCAGCATTTT. It yields the protein CASSEVRGQSNQPQHF.

At least ten counts were recorded for this clonotype. This chain uses TRBV20-1 with TRBJ2-3; D is undetermined. Trimming stripped 5 bases from V and 1 base from J, with 4 bases between. Germline V gene sequence: CDR1 DFQATT, CDR2 SNEGSKA (reference sequence). The CDR3 extends over 11 amino acids. The CDR3 protein is CSASRTDTQYF. For the CDR3, the DNA is TGCAGTGCTTCACGCACAGATACGCAGTATTTT.

With respect to this clonotype: A much larger clone lies one base from this, so it may be a read error. A read error is likely, as this CDR3 ends without the conserved phenylalanine or tryptophan. This sequence joins TRBV5-1 and TRBJ1-1, with a tentative D call TRBD1 (5 bases). Germline CDR1 and CDR2: SGHRS and YFSETQ. The CDR3 covers 17 residues. V was cut by 4 bases and J by 4 bases, with 23 bases left in between. The CDR3 protein is CASSRTRRGRQFTEAFL. The CDR3 region has the DNA TGCGCCAGCAGCCGAACCCGTCGGGGGAGACAGTTCACTGAAGCTTTCCTT.

This clonotype came up many times. V and J are TRBV20-1 and TRBJ2-3, with TRBD2 matching 8 bases. With V trimmed by 5 bases and J by 0 bases, 7 bases remained unmatched. CDR3 length equals 15 residues. In germline, CDR1 is DFQATT, CDR2 SNEGSKA (reference sequence). This chain's CDR3 is CSAFNRLASTDTQYF. The CDR3 DNA is TGCAGTGCTTTCAATAGACTAGCGAGCACAGATACGCAGTATTTT.